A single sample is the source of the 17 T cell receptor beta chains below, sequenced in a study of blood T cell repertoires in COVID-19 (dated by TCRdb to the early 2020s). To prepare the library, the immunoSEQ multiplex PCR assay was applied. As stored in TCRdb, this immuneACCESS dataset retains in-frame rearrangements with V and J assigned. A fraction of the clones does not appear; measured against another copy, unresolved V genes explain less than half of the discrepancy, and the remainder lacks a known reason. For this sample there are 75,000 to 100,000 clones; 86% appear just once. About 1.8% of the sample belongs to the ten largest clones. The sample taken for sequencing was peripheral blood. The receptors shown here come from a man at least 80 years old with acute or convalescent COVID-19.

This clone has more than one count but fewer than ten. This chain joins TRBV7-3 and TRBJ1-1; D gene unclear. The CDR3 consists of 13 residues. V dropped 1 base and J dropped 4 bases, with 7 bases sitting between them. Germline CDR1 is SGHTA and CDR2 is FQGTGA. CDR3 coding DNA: TGTGCCAGCAGCTTAAGTCGGGTCACTGAAGCTTTCTTT. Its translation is CASSLSRVTEAFF.

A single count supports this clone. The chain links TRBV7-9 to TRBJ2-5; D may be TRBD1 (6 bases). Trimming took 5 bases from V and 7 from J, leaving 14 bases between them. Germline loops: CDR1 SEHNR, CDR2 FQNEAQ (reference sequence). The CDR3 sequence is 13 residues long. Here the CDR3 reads CASSPTGTGTQYF. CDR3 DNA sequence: TGTGCCAGCAGCCCTACAGGGACGGGGACCCAGTACTTC.

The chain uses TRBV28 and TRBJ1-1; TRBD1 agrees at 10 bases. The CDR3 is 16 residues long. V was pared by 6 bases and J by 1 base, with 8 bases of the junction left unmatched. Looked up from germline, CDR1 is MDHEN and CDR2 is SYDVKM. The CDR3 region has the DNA TGTGCCAGCAGCCGAGGACAGGGGGAATCGAACACTGAAGCTTTCTTT. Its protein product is CASSRGQGESNTEAFF.

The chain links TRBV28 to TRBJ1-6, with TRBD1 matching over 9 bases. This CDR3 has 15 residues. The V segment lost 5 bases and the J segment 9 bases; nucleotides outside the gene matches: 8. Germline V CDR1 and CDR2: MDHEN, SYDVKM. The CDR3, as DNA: TGTGCCAGCAGTGATGGGACAGGGAGTCCTTCACCCCTCCACTTT. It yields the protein CASSDGTGSPSPLHF.

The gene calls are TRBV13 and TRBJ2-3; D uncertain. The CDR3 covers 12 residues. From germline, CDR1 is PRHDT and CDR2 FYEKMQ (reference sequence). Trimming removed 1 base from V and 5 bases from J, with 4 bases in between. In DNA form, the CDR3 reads TGTGCCAGCAGCTTAGCAGAAGATACGCAGTATTTT. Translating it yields CASSLAEDTQYF. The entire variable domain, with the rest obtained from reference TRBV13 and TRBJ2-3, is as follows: AAGVIQSPRHLIKEKRETATLKCYPIPRHDTVYWYQQGPGQDPQFLISFYEKMQSDKGSIPDRFSAQQFSDYHSELNMSSLELGDSALYFCASSLAEDTQYFGPGTRLTVL.

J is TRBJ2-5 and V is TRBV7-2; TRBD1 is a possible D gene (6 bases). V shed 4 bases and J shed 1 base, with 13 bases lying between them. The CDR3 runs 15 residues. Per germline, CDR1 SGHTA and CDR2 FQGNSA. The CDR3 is CASSSRSRGQETQYF. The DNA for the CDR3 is TGTGCCAGCAGCTCCAGGAGCAGGGGCCAAGAGACCCAGTACTTC.

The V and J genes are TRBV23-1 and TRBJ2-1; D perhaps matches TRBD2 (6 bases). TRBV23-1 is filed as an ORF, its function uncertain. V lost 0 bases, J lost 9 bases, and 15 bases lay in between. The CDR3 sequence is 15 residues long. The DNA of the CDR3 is TGCGCCAGCAGTCAATCTTGCGGGGCCCTTCCTGAGCAGTTCTTC. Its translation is CASSQSCGALPEQFF.

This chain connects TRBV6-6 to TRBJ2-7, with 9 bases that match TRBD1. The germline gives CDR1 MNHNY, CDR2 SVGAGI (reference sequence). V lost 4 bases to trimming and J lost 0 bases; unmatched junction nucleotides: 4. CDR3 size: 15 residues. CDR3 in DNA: TGTGCCAGCAGTTTGCCGGGACAGGGCTCCTACGAGCAGTACTTC. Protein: CASSLPGQGSYEQYF.

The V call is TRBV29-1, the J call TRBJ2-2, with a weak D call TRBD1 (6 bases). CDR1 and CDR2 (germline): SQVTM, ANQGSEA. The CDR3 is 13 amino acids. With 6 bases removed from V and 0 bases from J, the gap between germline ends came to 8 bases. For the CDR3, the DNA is TGCAGCGTCGGACAGCCGAACACCGGGGAGCTGTTTTTT. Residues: CSVGQPNTGELFF.

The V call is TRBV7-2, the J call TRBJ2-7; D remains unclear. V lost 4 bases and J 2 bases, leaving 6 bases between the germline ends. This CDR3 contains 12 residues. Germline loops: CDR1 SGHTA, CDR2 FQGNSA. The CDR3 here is CASSSRPYEQYF. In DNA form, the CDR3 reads TGTGCCAGCAGCTCCCGTCCCTACGAGCAGTACTTC.

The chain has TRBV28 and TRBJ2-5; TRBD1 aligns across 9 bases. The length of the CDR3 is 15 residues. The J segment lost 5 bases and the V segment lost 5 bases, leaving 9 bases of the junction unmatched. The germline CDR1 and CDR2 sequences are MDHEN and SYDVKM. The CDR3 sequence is CASSKGTGTVETQYF. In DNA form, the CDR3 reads TGTGCCAGCAGTAAGGGGACAGGGACTGTGGAGACCCAGTACTTC. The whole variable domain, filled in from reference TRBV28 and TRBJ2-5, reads DVKVTQSSRYLVKRTGEKVFLECVQDMDHENMFWYRQDPGLGLRLIYFSYDVKMKEKGDIPEGYSVSREKKERFSLILESASTNQTSMYLCASSKGTGTVETQYFGPGTRLLVL.

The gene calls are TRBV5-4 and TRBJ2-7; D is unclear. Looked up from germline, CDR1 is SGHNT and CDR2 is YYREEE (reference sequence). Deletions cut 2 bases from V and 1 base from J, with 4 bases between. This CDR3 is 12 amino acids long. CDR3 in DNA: TGTGCCAGCAGCTTCCAGTCCTACGAGCAGTACTTC. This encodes CASSFQSYEQYF.

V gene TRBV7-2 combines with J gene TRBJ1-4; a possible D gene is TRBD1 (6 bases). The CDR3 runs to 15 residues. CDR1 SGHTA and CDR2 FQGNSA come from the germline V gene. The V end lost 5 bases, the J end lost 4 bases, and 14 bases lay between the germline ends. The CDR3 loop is CASSPGGTFNEKLFF. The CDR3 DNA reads TGTGCCAGCAGCCCGGGGGGGACATTTAATGAAAAACTGTTTTTT.

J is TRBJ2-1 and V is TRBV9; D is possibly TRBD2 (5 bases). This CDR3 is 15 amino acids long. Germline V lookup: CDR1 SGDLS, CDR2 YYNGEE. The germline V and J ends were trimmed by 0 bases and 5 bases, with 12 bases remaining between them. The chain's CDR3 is CASSVGASLNNEQFF. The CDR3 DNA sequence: TGTGCCAGCAGCGTAGGGGCTAGCCTTAACAATGAGCAGTTCTTC.

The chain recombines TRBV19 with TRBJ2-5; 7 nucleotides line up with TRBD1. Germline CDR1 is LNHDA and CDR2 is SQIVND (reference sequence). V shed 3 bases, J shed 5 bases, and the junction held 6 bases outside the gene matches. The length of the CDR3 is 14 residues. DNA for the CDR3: TGTGCCAGTAGTATCAACAGGGGTACGGAGACCCAGTACTTC. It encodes CASSINRGTETQYF. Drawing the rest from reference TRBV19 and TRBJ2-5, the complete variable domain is DGGITQSPKYLFRKEGQNVTLSCEQNLNHDAMYWYRQDPGQGLRLIYYSQIVNDFQKGDIAEGYSVSREKKESFPLTVTSAQKNPTAFYLCASSINRGTETQYFGPGTRLLVL.

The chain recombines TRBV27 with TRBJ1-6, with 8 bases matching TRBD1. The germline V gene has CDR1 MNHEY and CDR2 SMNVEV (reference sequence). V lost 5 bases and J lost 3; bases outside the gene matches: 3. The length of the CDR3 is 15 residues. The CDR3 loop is CASSPGQGYNSPLHF. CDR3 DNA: TGTGCCAGCAGTCCAGGACAGGGCTATAATTCACCCCTCCACTTT.

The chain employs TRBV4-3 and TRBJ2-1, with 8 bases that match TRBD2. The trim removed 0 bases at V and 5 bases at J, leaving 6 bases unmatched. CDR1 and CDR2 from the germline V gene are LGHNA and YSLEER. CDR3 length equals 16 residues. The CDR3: CASSQDRPSGHNEQFF. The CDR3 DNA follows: TGCGCCAGCAGCCAAGATCGACCTAGCGGGCACAATGAGCAGTTCTTC.